These T cell receptor beta chains were read from a single sample in a study of blood T cell repertoires in COVID-19. TCRdb's copy holds only in-frame clones and misses some; the assay was immunoSEQ multiplex PCR. The profile shows 68,000 or so clones, roughly 84% of them singletons. The sample consisted of peripheral blood. All receptors come from a man aged 50 or older with acute or convalescent COVID-19. Both conserved end residues are part of each CDR3. D genes are given only for firm matches. The size entry is marked missing in some rows and otherwise reads once, few, many or a size class.

V,J,D,size,DNA,CDR3
TRBV2,TRBJ2-1,TRBD1,NA,TGTGCCAGGAAGCCGGGACAGGGGAAGGTGTATGAGCAGTTCTTC,CARKPGQGKVYEQFF
TRBV10-3,TRBJ1-3,TRBD1,NA,TGTGCCATCAGCCCGGGACAGCTAAACTCTGGAAACACCATATATTTT,CAISPGQLNSGNTIYF
TRBV5-1,TRBJ1-4,NA,NA,TGCGCCAGCAGCTTGAGCGGGAGCACTAATGAAAAACTGTTTTTT,CASSLSGSTNEKLFF
TRBV9,TRBJ1-3,TRBD1,NA,TGTGCCAGCAGCCCCTTACAGGGACAGTCGGGAAACACCATATATTTT,CASSPLQGQSGNTIYF
TRBV5-1,TRBJ1-2,NA,NA,TGCGCCAGCAGCTTGGCTGGGACAACTTATGGCTACACCTTC,CASSLAGTTYGYTF
TRBV3-1/TRBV3-2,TRBJ2-1,NA,NA,TGTGCCAGCAGCCATCTTCTGGAGCCCTACAATGAGCAGTTCTTC,CASSHLLEPYNEQFF
TRBV7-2,TRBJ2-7,NA,few,TGTGCCAGCAGCTTTGCAGGCCCCTACGAGCAGTACTTC,CASSFAGPYEQYF
TRBV11-2,TRBJ2-1,NA,once,TGTGCCAGCAGACAACAGGGTAACCCCTACAATGAGCAGTTCTTC,CASRQQGNPYNEQFF
TRBV9,TRBJ2-5,NA,NA,TGTGCCAGCAGCGTGGAGGGGGGGGGAGGGGAAGAGACCCAGTACTTC,CASSVEGGGGEETQYF
TRBV2,TRBJ1-6,NA,NA,TGTGCCAGCAGATGGGGAGTCGGCGATAATTCACCCCTCCACTTT,CASRWGVGDNSPLHF
TRBV18,TRBJ1-4,NA,NA,TGTGCCAGCTCACCCCTTAATGGGCAGGGCGGCGAAAAACTGTTTTTT,CASSPLNGQGGEKLFF
TRBV11-2,TRBJ1-2,NA,NA,TGTGCCAGCAACAAAGACAGTAACTATGGCTACACCTTC,CASNKDSNYGYTF
TRBV11-1,TRBJ1-1,NA,NA,TGTGCCAGCAGCCCCCCCGTCGGTTACACTGAAGCTTTCTTT,CASSPPVGYTEAFF
TRBV21-1,TRBJ2-3,NA,NA,TGTGCCAGCAGCAAGACCGGGACTAGCGGGACAGATACGCAGTATTTT,CASSKTGTSGTDTQYF
TRBV7-3,TRBJ1-5,NA,NA,TGTGCCAGCAGCCATGGACTGATTGTTCAGCCCCAGCATTTT,CASSHGLIVQPQHF
TRBV7-6,TRBJ1-1,NA,NA,TGTGCCAGCAGCTTAGGAAGGCACAGCTCCGCTTTCTTT,CASSLGRHSSAFF
TRBV7-3,TRBJ1-3,NA,NA,TGTGCCAGCAGCTTTGGGCAGGGGCGAGGAAACACCATATATTTT,CASSFGQGRGNTIYF
TRBV28,TRBJ1-2,NA,NA,TGTGCCATCGTAGGACAAGGGTTTGGCTACACCTTC,CAIVGQGFGYTF
TRBV5-6,TRBJ2-7,NA,once,TGTGCCAGCAGCGGGAATCGACAGCGGGTCTACGAGCAGTACTTC,CASSGNRQRVYEQYF
TRBV6-5,TRBJ2-1,NA,NA,TGTGCCAGCAGCCGACAGGCCCTAGGCTACAATGAGCAGTTCTTC,CASSRQALGYNEQFF
TRBV5-4,TRBJ1-6,NA,NA,TGTGCCAGCGCCCCTCGGTCTGATTCACCCCTCCACTTT,CASAPRSDSPLHF
TRBV9,TRBJ2-3,NA,NA,TGTGCCAGTAGCACAGGAACTAGCACAGATACGCAGTATTTT,CASSTGTSTDTQYF
TRBV24-1,TRBJ2-5,TRBD2,NA,TGTGCCACCAGTGCTTTAGGACTAGCGGGAGCTGAGACCCAGTACTTC,CATSALGLAGAETQYF
TRBV12-3/TRBV12-4,TRBJ2-2,NA,NA,TGTGCCAGCAGTTTGGGCTGGGTCGAGCTGTTTTTT,CASSLGWVELFF
TRBV6-6,TRBJ1-1,NA,NA,TGTGCCAGCAGTTACTCGGTCGGTAACACTGAAGCTTTCTTT,CASSYSVGNTEAFF
TRBV5-4,TRBJ2-5,NA,once,TGTGCCAGCAGCCCGCGGGGCCAAGAGACCCAGTACTTC,CASSPRGQETQYF
TRBV3-1/TRBV3-2,TRBJ1-2,NA,NA,TGTGCCAGCAGCCAAGGTAGGGCAGGACACAACTATGGCTACACCTTC,CASSQGRAGHNYGYTF
TRBV24-1,TRBJ1-5,NA,NA,TGTGCCACCAGTGATTCCCAGGTTCAGCCCCAGCATTTT,CATSDSQVQPQHF
TRBV7-3,TRBJ2-2,TRBD2,NA,TGTGCCAGCAGCTTATTCAGCGGGAGCACCGGGGAGCTGTTTTTT,CASSLFSGSTGELFF